This is a list of T cell receptor beta chains from one sample in a study of CD8 T cells in Susac syndrome. TCRdb processed the immunoSEQ multiplex PCR reads anew with MiXCR; each CDR3 protein has one entry. The sample yields some 300,000 distinct CDR3 sequences, roughly 85% seen once. Sequencing was carried out using CD8+ T cells from PBMCs. Every receptor here comes from a human donor with multiple sclerosis. CDR3s include the opening cysteine and the closing phenylalanine or tryptophan. Fields, in order: D gene, V gene, clone size, J gene, CDR3 protein, CDR3 DNA. D genes are given only for firm matches. Clone sizes are given selectively: once, few, many, or a class where the clone is expanded.

D: .
V: TRBV14
size: .
J: TRBJ2-5
CDR3: CASSQGRETQYF
DNA: TGTGCCAGCAGCCAAGGGCGAGAGACCCAGTACTTC

D: .
V: TRBV28
size: .
J: TRBJ1-4
CDR3: CASSSATGVHEKLFF
DNA: TGTGCCAGCAGTTCTGCGACAGGTGTCCATGAAAAACTGTTTTTT

D: .
V: TRBV21-1
size: once
J: TRBJ2-1
CDR3: CASSKKKRRSQGACEQFF
DNA: TGTGCCAGCAGCAAAAAAAAACGACGCTCCCAGGGGGCATGTGAGCAGTTCTTC

D: TRBD2
V: TRBV6-2/TRBV6-3
size: .
J: TRBJ2-3
CDR3: CASSPLAGGETDTQYF
DNA: TGTGCCAGCAGTCCTTTAGCGGGAGGGGAAACAGATACGCAGTATTTT

D: .
V: TRBV27
size: .
J: TRBJ1-1
CDR3: CASSWGQPLNTEAFF
DNA: TGTGCCAGCAGTTGGGGACAACCACTGAACACTGAAGCTTTCTTT

D: TRBD1
V: TRBV14
size: .
J: TRBJ1-1
CDR3: CASLSTTDRGRTEAFF
DNA: TGTGCCAGCCTCTCCACCACGGACAGGGGTAGGACTGAAGCTTTCTTT

D: TRBD1
V: TRBV2
size: .
J: TRBJ1-6
CDR3: CASRRGQGHYNSPLHF
DNA: TGTGCCAGCAGGAGAGGACAGGGGCACTATAATTCACCCCTCCACTTT

D: .
V: TRBV7-9
size: .
J: TRBJ2-5
CDR3: CASSQVPGLETQYF
DNA: TGTGCCAGCAGCCAGGTCCCGGGACTCGAGACCCAGTACTTC

D: TRBD2
V: TRBV5-4
size: once
J: TRBJ2-7
CDR3: CASSPGLAIYEQYF
DNA: TGTGCCAGCAGTCCGGGACTAGCCATATACGAGCAGTACTTC

D: .
V: TRBV14
size: .
J: TRBJ2-7
CDR3: CASSHSRGITGTYEQYF
DNA: TGTGCCAGCAGCCACTCCCGGGGTATCACGGGGACCTACGAGCAGTACTTC

D: TRBD2
V: TRBV6-5
size: .
J: TRBJ2-5
CDR3: CASSQGLAGWETQYF
DNA: TGTGCCAGCAGTCAGGGACTAGCGGGGTGGGAGACCCAGTACTTC

D: TRBD2
V: TRBV7-3
size: .
J: TRBJ2-1
CDR3: CASSHLAGGDNEQFF
DNA: TGTGCCAGCAGCCACCTAGCGGGAGGGGACAATGAGCAGTTCTTC

D: .
V: TRBV6-5
size: once
J: TRBJ2-1
CDR3: CASSYFSTRAPYNEQFF
DNA: TGTGCCAGCAGTTACTTTTCAACTCGAGCACCGTACAATGAGCAGTTCTTC

D: TRBD1
V: TRBV11-1
size: .
J: TRBJ1-5
CDR3: CASSPGQNQPQHF
DNA: TGTGCCAGCAGCCCGGGACAGAATCAGCCCCAGCATTTT

D: .
V: TRBV10-2
size: .
J: TRBJ1-1
CDR3: CASSEWGVGTEAFF
DNA: TGCGCCAGCAGTGAGTGGGGCGTTGGGACTGAAGCTTTCTTT

D: TRBD1
V: TRBV27
size: .
J: TRBJ2-3
CDR3: CASSFQGADTQYF
DNA: TGTGCCAGCAGTTTCCAGGGGGCAGATACGCAGTATTTT

D: .
V: TRBV5-4
size: few
J: TRBJ1-1
CDR3: CASSPTGSKTNTEAFF
DNA: TGTGCCAGCAGCCCGACAGGTTCAAAGACGAACACTGAAGCTTTCTTT

D: TRBD2
V: TRBV7-6
size: .
J: TRBJ2-1
CDR3: CASSLWTSGGSYNEQFF
DNA: TGTGCCAGCAGCTTATGGACTAGCGGGGGTTCCTACAATGAGCAGTTCTTC

D: .
V: TRBV6-2/TRBV6-3
size: .
J: TRBJ2-1
CDR3: CASSQSGRRKSYNEQFF
DNA: TGTGCCAGCAGTCAAAGCGGTAGAAGAAAATCCTACAATGAGCAGTTCTTC

D: .
V: TRBV5-1
size: .
J: TRBJ2-7
CDR3: CASYPPGKVYEQYF
DNA: TGCGCCAGCTATCCCCCCGGGAAGGTCTACGAGCAGTACTTC

D: TRBD2
V: TRBV4-2
size: .
J: TRBJ2-2
CDR3: CASSQDLAGGGPGELFF
DNA: TGTGCCAGCAGCCAAGATTTGGCGGGAGGAGGCCCCGGGGAGCTGTTTTTT

D: TRBD2
V: TRBV6-2/TRBV6-3
size: .
J: TRBJ2-1
CDR3: CASSPGTSAINEQFF
DNA: TGTGCCAGCAGTCCCGGGACTAGCGCCATTAATGAGCAGTTCTTC

D: .
V: TRBV27
size: .
J: TRBJ2-3
CDR3: CASSLSRRNTDTQYF
DNA: TGTGCCAGCAGTTTATCTCGGCGGAACACAGATACGCAGTATTTT

D: .
V: TRBV4-3
size: .
J: TRBJ1-5
CDR3: CASSQEWDQPQHF
DNA: TGCGCCAGCAGCCAAGAATGGGATCAGCCCCAGCATTTT

D: TRBD1
V: TRBV30
size: .
J: TRBJ1-5
CDR3: CAWTPGQGSWPQHF
DNA: TGTGCCTGGACGCCGGGACAGGGGAGCTGGCCCCAGCATTTT

D: .
V: TRBV28
size: .
J: TRBJ2-5
CDR3: CASSRSGQETQYF
DNA: TGTGCCAGCAGCCGCAGTGGCCAAGAGACCCAGTACTTC

D: TRBD2
V: TRBV7-9
size: .
J: TRBJ2-7
CDR3: CASSSHIERPSGSYEQYF
DNA: TGTGCCAGCAGCTCACATATTGAGCGTCCTAGCGGTTCCTACGAGCAGTACTTC

D: .
V: TRBV7-9
size: .
J: TRBJ2-1
CDR3: CASSSPVAYTNNEQFF
DNA: TGTGCCAGCAGCTCCCCTGTGGCCTACACCAACAATGAGCAGTTCTTC